Reported below is one TCR beta chain. TCRdb's copy holds only in-frame clones and misses some; the assay was immunoSEQ multiplex PCR. Of under 150,000 clones in the sample, about 89% were seen once. The source of the sample is a study of T cells in localized non-small cell lung cancer. Sequenced material: peripheral blood, taken before any cancer treatment. The clonotype comes from a female donor aged 60 or older with stage I lung adenocarcinoma.

CDR3 DNA sequence: TGCAGCGTTGCCCCAAGGACCCTGGAGACCCAGTACTTC. Protein: CSVAPRTLETQYF. V usage is TRBV29-1 and J usage is TRBJ2-5, with D uncertain. Germline CDR1 and CDR2: SQVTM and ANQGSEA. The CDR3 covers 13 residues. The V and J ends lost 4 bases and 5 bases respectively, with 14 bases between them.